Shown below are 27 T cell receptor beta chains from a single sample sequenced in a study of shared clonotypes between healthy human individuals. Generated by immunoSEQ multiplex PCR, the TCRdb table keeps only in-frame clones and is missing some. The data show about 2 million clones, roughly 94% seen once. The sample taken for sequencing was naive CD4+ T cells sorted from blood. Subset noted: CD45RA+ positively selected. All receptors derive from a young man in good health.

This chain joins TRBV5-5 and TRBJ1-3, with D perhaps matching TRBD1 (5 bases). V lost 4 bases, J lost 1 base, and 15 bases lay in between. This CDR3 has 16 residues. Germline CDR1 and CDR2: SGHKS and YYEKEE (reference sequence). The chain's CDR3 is CASSRDGTSSGNTIYF. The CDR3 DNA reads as TGTGCCAGCAGCCGGGACGGGACGTCGTCTGGAAACACCATATATTTT.

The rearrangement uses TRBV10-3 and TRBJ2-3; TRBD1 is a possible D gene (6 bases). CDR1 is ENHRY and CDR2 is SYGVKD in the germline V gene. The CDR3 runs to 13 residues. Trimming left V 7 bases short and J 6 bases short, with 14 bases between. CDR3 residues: CAIKPQGKDTQYF. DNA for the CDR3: TGTGCCATCAAGCCTCAGGGGAAGGATACGCAGTATTTT.

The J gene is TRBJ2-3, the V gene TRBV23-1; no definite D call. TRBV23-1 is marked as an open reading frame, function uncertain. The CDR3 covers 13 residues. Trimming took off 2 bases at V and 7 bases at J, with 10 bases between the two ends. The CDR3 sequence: CASSQPTRHTQYF. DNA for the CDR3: TGCGCCAGCAGTCAACCGACTCGTCATACGCAGTATTTT.

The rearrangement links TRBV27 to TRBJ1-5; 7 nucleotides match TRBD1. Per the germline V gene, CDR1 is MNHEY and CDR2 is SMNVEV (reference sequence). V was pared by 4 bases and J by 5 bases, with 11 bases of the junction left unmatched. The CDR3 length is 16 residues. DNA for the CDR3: TGTGCCAGCAGTTCTTACCCCCAGGGGGATGATCAGCCCCAGCATTTT. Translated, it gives CASSSYPQGDDQPQHF.

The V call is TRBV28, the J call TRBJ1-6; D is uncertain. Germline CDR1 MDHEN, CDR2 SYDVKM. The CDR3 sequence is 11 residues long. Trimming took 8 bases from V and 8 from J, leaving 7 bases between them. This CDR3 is CASAADSPLHF. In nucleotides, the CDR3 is TGTGCCAGCGCGGCGGATTCACCCCTCCACTTT. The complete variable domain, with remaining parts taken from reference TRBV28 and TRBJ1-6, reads DVKVTQSSRYLVKRTGEKVFLECVQDMDHENMFWYRQDPGLGLRLIYFSYDVKMKEKGDIPEGYSVSREKKERFSLILESASTNQTSMYLCASAADSPLHFGNGTRLTVT.

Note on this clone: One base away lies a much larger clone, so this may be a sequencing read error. The CDR3 bases are TGTGCCTGGAACCGGGCTCGGGGGACCCAGTACTTC. Translating it yields CAWNRARGTQYF. The chain joins TRBV30 to TRBJ2-5, with TRBD2 as a possible D gene (5 bases). The germline V gene has CDR1 GTSNPN and CDR2 SVGIG (reference sequence). The CDR3 runs 12 residues. V was shortened by 4 bases and J by 7 bases, with 13 bases between the two germline ends. Based on the CDR3 plus reference TRBV30 and TRBJ2-5, the full variable domain is SQTIHQWPATLVQPVGSPLSLECTVEGTSNPNLYWYRQAAGRGLQLLFYSVGIGQISSEVPQNLSASRPQDRQFILSSKKLLLSDSGFYLCAWNRARGTQYFGPGTRLLVL.

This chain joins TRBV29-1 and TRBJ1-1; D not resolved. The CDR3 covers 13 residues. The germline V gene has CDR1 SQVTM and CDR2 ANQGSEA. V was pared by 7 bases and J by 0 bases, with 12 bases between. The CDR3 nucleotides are TGCAGCGCGAACAGTGATATGAACACTGAAGCTTTCTTT. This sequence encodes CSANSDMNTEAFF.

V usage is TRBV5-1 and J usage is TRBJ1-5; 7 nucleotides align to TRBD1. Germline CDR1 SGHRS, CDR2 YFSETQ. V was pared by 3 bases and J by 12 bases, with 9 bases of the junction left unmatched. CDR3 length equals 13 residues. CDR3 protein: CASSSGGDSVQHF. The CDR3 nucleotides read TGCGCCAGCAGCTCCGGCGGGGACAGCGTCCAGCATTTT.

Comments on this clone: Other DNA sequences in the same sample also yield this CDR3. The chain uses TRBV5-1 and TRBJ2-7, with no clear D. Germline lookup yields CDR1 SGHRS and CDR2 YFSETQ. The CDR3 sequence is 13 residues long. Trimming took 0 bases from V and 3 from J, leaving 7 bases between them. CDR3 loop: CASSLGRDYEQYF. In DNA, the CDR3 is TGCGCCAGCAGCTTGGGTAGGGACTACGAGCAGTACTTC.

CDR3 nucleotides: TGTGCCGGGTCCCGGGACAGCCAATATAATTCACCCCTCCACTTT. Its translation: CAGSRDSQYNSPLHF. This sequence joins TRBV30 and TRBJ1-6; 7 nucleotides align to TRBD1. J lost 4 bases, V lost 8 bases, and 11 bases had no gene match. Germline V CDR1 and CDR2: GTSNPN, SVGIG (reference sequence). CDR3 length equals 15 residues.

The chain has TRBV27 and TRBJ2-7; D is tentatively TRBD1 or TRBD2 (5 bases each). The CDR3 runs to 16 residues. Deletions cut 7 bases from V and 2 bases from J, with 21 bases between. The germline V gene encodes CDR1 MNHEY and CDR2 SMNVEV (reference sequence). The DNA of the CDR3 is TGTGCCAGCACAAGTGGGGTGGGGGACGGAGCCTACGAGCAGTACTTC. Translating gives CASTSGVGDGAYEQYF.

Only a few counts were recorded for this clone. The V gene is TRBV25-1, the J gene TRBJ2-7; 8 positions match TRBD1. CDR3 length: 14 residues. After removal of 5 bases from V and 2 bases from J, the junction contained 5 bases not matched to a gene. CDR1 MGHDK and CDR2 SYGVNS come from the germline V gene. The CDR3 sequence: CASSPGTGTYEQYF. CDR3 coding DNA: TGTGCCAGCAGTCCCGGGACAGGTACCTACGAGCAGTACTTC.

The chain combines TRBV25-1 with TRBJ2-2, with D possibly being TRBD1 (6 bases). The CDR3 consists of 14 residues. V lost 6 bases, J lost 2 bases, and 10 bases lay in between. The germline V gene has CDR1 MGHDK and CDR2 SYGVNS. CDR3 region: CASRGTPNTGELFF. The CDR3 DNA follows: TGTGCCAGCAGGGGGACACCCAACACCGGGGAGCTGTTTTTT.

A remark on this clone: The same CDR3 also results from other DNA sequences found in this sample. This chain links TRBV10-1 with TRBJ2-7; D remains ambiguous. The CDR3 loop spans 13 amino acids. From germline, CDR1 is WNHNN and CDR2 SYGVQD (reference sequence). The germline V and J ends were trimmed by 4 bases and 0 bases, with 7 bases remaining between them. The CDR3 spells CASSAGNSYEQYF. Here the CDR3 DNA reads TGCGCCAGCAGTGCAGGAAACTCCTACGAGCAGTACTTC.

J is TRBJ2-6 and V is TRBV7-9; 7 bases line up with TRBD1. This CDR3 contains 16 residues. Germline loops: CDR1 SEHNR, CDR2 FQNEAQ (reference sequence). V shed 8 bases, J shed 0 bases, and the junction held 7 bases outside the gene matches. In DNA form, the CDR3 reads TGTGCCAGCCGCCGACAGGGCTTCTCTGGGGCCAACGTCCTGACTTTC. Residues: CASRRQGFSGANVLTF.

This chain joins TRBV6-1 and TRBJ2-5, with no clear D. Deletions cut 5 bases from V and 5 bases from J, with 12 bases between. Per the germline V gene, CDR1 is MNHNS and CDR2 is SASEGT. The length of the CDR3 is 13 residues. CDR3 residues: CASSSSWMETQYF. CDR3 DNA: TGTGCCAGCAGTTCCTCGTGGATGGAGACCCAGTACTTC.

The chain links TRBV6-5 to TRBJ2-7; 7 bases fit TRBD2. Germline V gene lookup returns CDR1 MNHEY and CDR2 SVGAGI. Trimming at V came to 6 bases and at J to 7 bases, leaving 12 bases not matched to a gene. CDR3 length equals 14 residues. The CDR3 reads CASSRPAQAGEQYF. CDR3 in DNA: TGTGCCAGCAGCCGCCCCGCACAAGCGGGGGAGCAGTACTTC.

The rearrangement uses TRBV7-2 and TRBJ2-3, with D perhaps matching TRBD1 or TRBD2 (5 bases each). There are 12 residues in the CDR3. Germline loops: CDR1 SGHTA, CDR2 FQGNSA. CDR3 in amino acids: CAVGVSTDTQYF. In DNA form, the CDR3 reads TGTGCAGTGGGGGTTAGCACAGATACGCAGTATTTT.

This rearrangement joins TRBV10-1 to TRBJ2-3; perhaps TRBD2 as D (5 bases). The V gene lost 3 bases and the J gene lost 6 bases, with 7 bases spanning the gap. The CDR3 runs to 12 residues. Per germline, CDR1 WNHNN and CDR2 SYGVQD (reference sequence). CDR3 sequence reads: CASSEPGDTQYF. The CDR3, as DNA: TGCGCCAGCAGTGAACCGGGGGATACGCAGTATTTT.

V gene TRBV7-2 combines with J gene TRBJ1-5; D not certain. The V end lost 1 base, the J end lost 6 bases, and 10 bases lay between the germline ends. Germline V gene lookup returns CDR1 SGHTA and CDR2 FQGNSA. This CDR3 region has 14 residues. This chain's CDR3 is CASSLVGAPQPQHF. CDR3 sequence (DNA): TGTGCCAGCAGCTTAGTAGGTGCACCTCAGCCCCAGCATTTT. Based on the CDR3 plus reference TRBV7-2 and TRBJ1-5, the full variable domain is GAGVSQSPSNKVTEKGKDVELRCDPISGHTALYWYRQSLGQGLEFLIYFQGNSAPDKSGLPSDRFSAERTGGSVSTLTIQRTQQEDSAVYLCASSLVGAPQPQHFGDGTRLSIL.

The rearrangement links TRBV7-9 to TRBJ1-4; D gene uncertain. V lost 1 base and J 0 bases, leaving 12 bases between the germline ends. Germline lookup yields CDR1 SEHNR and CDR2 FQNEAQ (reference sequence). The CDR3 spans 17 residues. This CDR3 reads CASSLGLRSATNEKLFF. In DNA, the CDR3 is TGTGCCAGCAGCTTAGGGTTAAGGTCTGCAACTAATGAAAAACTGTTTTTT.

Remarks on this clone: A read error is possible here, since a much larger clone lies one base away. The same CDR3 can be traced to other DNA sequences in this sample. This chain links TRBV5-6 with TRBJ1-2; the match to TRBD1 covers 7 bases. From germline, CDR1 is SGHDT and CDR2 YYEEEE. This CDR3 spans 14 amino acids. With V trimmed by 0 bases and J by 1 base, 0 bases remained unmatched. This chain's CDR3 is CASSLGQGNYGYTF. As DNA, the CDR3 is TGTGCCAGCAGCTTGGGACAGGGTAACTATGGCTACACCTTC.

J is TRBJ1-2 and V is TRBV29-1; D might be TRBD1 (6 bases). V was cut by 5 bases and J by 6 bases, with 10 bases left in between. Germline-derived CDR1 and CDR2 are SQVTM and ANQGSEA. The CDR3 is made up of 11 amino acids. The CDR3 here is CSVTQGDGYTF. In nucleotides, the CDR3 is TGCAGCGTTACACAGGGAGATGGCTACACCTTC.

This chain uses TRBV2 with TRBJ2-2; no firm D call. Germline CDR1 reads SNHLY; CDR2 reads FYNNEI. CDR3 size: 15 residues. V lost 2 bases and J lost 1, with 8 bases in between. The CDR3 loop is CASSEPVVNTGELFF. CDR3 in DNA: TGTGCCAGCAGTGAACCTGTGGTGAACACCGGGGAGCTGTTTTTT.

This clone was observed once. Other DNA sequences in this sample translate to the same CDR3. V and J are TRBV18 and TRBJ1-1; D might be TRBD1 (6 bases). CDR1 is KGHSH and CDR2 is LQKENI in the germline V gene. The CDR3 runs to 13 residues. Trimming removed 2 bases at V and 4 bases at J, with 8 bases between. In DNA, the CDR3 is TGTGCCAGCTCACCAAGGGGGGGCACTGAAGCTTTCTTT. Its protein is CASSPRGGTEAFF.

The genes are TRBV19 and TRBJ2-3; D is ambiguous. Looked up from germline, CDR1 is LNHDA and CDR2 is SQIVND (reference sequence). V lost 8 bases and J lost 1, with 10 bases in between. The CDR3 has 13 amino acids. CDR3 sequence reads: CASRISGTDTQYF. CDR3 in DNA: TGTGCCAGTCGGATCTCCGGCACAGATACGCAGTATTTT.

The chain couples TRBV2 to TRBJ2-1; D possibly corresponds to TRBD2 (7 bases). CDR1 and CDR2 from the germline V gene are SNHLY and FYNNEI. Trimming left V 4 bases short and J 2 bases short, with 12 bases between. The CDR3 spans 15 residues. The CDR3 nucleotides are TGTGCCAGCAGTGCCTCGGGGGGCCCCTACAATGAGCAGTTCTTC. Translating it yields CASSASGGPYNEQFF.